This T cell receptor beta chain was sequenced for a study of T cells in Graves' hyperthyroidism and ophthalmopathy. The V gene end was trimmed by 6 bases and the J gene end by 8 bases; junction bases not matched to a gene: 7. From germline, CDR1 is SNHLY and CDR2 FYNNEI. This CDR3 contains 13 residues. It was RNA transcripts that yielded the amplified TCR beta CDR3 regions. HTBI primers were employed in a first-round RT-PCR of the TCR CDR3. TCRdb reprocessed the multiplex PCR reads via MiXCR and lists one record per CDR3 protein. The table shows about 290,000 distinct CDR3 sequences, with roughly 15% occurring only once. This clonotype was detected many times.

The sequenced sample consisted of blood. This TCR came from a woman in her 40s with Graves' hyperthyroidism. The V and J genes are TRBV2 and TRBJ2-1, with 7 bases matching TRBD2. This CDR3 reads CASRAGEVDEQFF. The CDR3, as DNA: TGTGCCAGCAGGGCGGGAGAAGTAGATGAGCAGTTCTTC.